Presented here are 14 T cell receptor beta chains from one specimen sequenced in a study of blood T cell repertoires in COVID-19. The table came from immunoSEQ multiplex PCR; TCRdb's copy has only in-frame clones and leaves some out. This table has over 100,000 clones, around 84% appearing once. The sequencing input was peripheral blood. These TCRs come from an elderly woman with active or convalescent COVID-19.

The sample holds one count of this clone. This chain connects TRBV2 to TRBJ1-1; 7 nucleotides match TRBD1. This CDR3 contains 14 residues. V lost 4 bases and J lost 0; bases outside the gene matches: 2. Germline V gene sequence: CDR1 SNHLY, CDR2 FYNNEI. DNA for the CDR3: TGTGCCAGCAGTGGACAGGGCGTGAACACTGAAGCTTTCTTT. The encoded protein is CASSGQGVNTEAFF.

CDR3 sequence (DNA): TGTGCCAGCAGTCCAGCCACAGGGTACGATACGCAGTATTTT. It translates to CASSPATGYDTQYF. The chain links TRBV27 to TRBJ2-3; TRBD1 might be the D (6 bases). The germline gives CDR1 MNHEY, CDR2 SMNVEV (reference sequence). The CDR3 loop spans 14 amino acids. V was trimmed by 5 bases and J by 6 bases, leaving 15 bases between them.

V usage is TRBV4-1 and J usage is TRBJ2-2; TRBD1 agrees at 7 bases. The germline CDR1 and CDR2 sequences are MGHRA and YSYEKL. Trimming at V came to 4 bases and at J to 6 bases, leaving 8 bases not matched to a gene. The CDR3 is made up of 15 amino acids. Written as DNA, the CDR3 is TGCGCCAGCAGCCGCCAATCGACAGGGTCCGGGGAGCTGTTTTTT. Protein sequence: CASSRQSTGSGELFF.

CDR3 in amino acids: CASYESTGYNSPLHF. The DNA for the CDR3 is TGTGCCAGCTACGAATCCACAGGGTATAATTCACCCCTCCACTTT. The chain joins TRBV28 to TRBJ1-6; TRBD1 might be the D (6 bases). V was trimmed by 8 bases and J by 4 bases, leaving 15 bases between them. This CDR3 contains 15 residues. From germline, CDR1 is MDHEN and CDR2 SYDVKM. Using reference TRBV28 and TRBJ1-6 for the parts outside the CDR3, the full variable domain is DVKVTQSSRYLVKRTGEKVFLECVQDMDHENMFWYRQDPGLGLRLIYFSYDVKMKEKGDIPEGYSVSREKKERFSLILESASTNQTSMYLCASYESTGYNSPLHFGNGTRLTVT.

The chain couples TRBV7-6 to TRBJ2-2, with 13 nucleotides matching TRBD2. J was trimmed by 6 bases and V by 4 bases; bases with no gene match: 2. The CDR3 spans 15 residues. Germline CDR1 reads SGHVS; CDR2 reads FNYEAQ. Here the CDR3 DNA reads TGTGCCAGCAGCTCGGGACTAGCGGGATCCGGGGAGCTGTTTTTT. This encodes CASSSGLAGSGELFF.

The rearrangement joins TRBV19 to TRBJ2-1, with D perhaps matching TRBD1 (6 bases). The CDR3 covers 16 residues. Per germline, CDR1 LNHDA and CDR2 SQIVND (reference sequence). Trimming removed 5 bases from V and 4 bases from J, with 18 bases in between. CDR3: CASSSYTGLAYNEQFF. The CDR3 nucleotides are TGTGCCAGTAGTTCCTATACAGGGTTGGCGTACAATGAGCAGTTCTTC. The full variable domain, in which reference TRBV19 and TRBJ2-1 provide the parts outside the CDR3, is DGGITQSPKYLFRKEGQNVTLSCEQNLNHDAMYWYRQDPGQGLRLIYYSQIVNDFQKGDIAEGYSVSREKKESFPLTVTSAQKNPTAFYLCASSSYTGLAYNEQFFGPGTRLTVL.

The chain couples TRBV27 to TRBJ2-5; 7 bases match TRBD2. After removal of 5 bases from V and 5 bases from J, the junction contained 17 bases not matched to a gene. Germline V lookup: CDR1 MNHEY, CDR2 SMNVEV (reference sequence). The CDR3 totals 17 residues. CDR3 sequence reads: CASSLRPSGALGETQYF. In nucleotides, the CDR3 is TGTGCCAGCAGTCTTCGGCCTAGCGGAGCCCTAGGCGAGACCCAGTACTTC.

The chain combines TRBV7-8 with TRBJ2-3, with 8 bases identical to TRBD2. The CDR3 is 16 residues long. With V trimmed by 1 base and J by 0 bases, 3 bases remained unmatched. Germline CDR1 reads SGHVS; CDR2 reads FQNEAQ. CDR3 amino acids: CASSLVGGGSTDTQYF. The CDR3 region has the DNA TGTGCCAGCAGCTTAGTTGGCGGGGGGAGCACAGATACGCAGTATTTT.

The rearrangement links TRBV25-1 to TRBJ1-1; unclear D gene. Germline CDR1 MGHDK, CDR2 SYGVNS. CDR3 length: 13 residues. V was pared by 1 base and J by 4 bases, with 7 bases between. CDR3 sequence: CASSESGITEAFF. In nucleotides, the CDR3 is TGTGCCAGCAGTGAATCGGGGATCACTGAAGCTTTCTTT.

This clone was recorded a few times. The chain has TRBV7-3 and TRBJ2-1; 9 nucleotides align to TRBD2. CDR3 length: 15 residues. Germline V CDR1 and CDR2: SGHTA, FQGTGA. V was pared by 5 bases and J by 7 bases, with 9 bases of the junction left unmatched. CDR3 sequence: CASSTVGLAANEQFF. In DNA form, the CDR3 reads TGTGCCAGCAGCACAGTGGGACTAGCTGCGAATGAGCAGTTCTTC. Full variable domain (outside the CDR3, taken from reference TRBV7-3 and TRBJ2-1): GAGVSQTPSNKVTEKGKYVELRCDPISGHTALYWYRQSLGQGPEFLIYFQGTGAADDSGLPNDRFFAVRPEGSVSTLKIQRTERGDSAVYLCASSTVGLAANEQFFGPGTRLTVL.

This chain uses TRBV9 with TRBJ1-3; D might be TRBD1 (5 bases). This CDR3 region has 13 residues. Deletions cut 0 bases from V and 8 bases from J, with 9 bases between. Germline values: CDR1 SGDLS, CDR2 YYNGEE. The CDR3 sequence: CASSVGGEDTIYF. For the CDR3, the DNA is TGTGCCAGCAGCGTAGGAGGGGAGGACACCATATATTTT.

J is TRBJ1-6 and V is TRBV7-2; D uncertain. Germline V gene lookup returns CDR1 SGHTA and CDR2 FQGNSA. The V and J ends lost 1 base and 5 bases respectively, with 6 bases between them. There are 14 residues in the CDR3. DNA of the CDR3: TGTGCCAGCAGCTTAGTCAGAAATAATTCACCCCTCCACTTT. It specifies CASSLVRNNSPLHF.

The CDR3 loop is CASSPSRVGGVGYTF. The CDR3 DNA sequence: TGTGCCAGCAGCCCTAGTCGGGTAGGGGGCGTTGGCTACACCTTC. This chain links TRBV7-9 with TRBJ1-2; 7 bases match TRBD1. The V and J ends lost 5 bases and 7 bases, in that order; junction bases with no gene match: 13. The CDR3 is 15 amino acids. Germline V gene lookup returns CDR1 SEHNR and CDR2 FQNEAQ (reference sequence). The full variable domain, in which reference TRBV7-9 and TRBJ1-2 provide the parts outside the CDR3, is DTGVSQNPRHKITKRGQNVTFRCDPISEHNRLYWYRQTLGQGPEFLTYFQNEAQLEKSRLLSDRFSAERPKGSFSTLEIQRTEQGDSAMYLCASSPSRVGGVGYTFGSGTRLTVV.

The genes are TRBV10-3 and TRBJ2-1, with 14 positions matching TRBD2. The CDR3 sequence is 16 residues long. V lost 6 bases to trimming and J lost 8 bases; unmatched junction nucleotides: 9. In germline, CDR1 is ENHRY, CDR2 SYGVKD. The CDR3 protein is CAIRGTSGSPSDEQFF. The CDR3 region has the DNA TGTGCCATCAGAGGGACTAGCGGGAGTCCGTCGGATGAGCAGTTCTTC.